This TCR beta chain was retrieved from a study of blood T cell repertoires in COVID-19. Trimming took off 3 bases at V and 5 bases at J, with 20 bases between the two ends. The CDR3 runs to 17 residues. Germline V gene data show CDR1 as SGHAT and CDR2 as FQNNGV. Produced via immunoSEQ multiplex PCR; TCRdb's table is partial and in-frame only. Of nearly 350,000 clones listed, about 86% are singletons. The specimen sequenced was peripheral blood. The clonotype originates from a man aged 25-40 years with active or convalescent COVID-19. The chain has TRBV11-2 and TRBJ1-3; D gene ambiguous. The CDR3 region is CASSFFSMPSTRNTIYF. Here the CDR3 DNA reads TGTGCCAGCAGCTTTTTTTCGATGCCCTCGACTCGAAACACCATATATTTT.